These 2 T cell receptor beta chains originate from one sample sequenced in a study of PD-L1 blockade in urothelial cancer. Time point denoted: peripheral blood 6 weeks after treatment start. The assay was immunoSEQ multiplex PCR, and TCRdb's table has in-frame clones only and misses some. In the table there are about 48,000 clones, 75% to 90% of which are singletons. This material consisted of PBMCs, taken around atezolizumab (anti-PD-L1) treatment. These receptors were taken from a man aged 60 to 75 with urothelial cancer.

This rearrangement joins TRBV7-9 to TRBJ2-3, with 7 bases that match TRBD1. CDR1 and CDR2 (germline): SEHNR, FQNEAQ (reference sequence). CDR3 length: 16 amino acids. After removal of 3 bases from V and 1 base from J, the junction contained 7 bases not matched to a gene. CDR3: CASSLGSQGGTDTQYF. The CDR3 DNA reads as TGTGCCAGCAGCTTGGGTTCCCAGGGGGGCACAGATACGCAGTATTTT.

This chain links TRBV5-8 with TRBJ1-6; perhaps TRBD1 as D (6 bases). Between the trimmed V and J ends, which lost 6 bases and 6 bases, there was a span of 16 bases. The germline V gene encodes CDR1 SGHTS and CDR2 YDEGEE. CDR3 size: 15 residues. The CDR3: CASIMSRGGNSPLHF. In nucleotides, the CDR3 is TGTGCCAGCATCATGTCCAGGGGTGGTAATTCACCCCTCCACTTT.